The rows below give T cell receptor beta chains drawn from one sample of a study of identical twins. Each CDR3 protein is one row after TCRdb ran MiXCR on the 5' RACE reads. Altogether around 530,000 distinct CDR3 sequences are present, nearly 15% being singletons, with the ten largest covering 0.44%. These same records also appear under a second study, on yellow fever vaccine responses in identical twins.

Sequenced: CD4+ T cells sorted from blood. These receptors were taken from a woman between 18 and 29 years old in good health. Each CDR3 is given with its conserved first and last residue. Each record gives: J gene, clone size, D gene, V gene, CDR3 protein, CDR3 DNA. The D gene is left open where the match is weak. The size of a clone is reported for some rows only, either as once, few or many, or as a class for expanded clones.

TRBJ2-7,-,-,TRBV29-1,CSVVQGRYEQYF,TGCAGCGTTGTTCAGGGACGCTACGAGCAGTACTTC
TRBJ1-1,-,-,TRBV5-5,CASSPFVGGGTEAFF,TGTGCCAGCAGCCCTTTTGTTGGGGGTGGAACTGAAGCTTTCTTT
TRBJ1-5,-,-,TRBV20-1,CSARRGDQPQHF,TGCAGTGCTAGACGGGGGGATCAGCCCCAGCATTTT
TRBJ2-1,-,-,TRBV15,CATSRGVNEQFF,TGTGCCACCAGCAGAGGGGTCAATGAGCAGTTCTTC
TRBJ2-1,-,-,TRBV6-5,CASSYKGQGPYNEQFF,TGTGCCAGCAGTTATAAGGGGCAGGGTCCCTACAATGAGCAGTTCTTC
TRBJ2-7,-,TRBD2,TRBV20-1,CSARDLKRDYSYEQYF,TGCAGTGCTAGAGATCTCAAGCGGGACTATTCCTACGAGCAGTACTTC
TRBJ2-3,-,-,TRBV7-8,CASSLGVRILGADTQYF,TGTGCCAGCAGCTTAGGAGTGCGTATCTTAGGTGCAGATACGCAGTATTTT
TRBJ2-2,many,-,TRBV10-1,CASSPRLNTGELFF,TGCGCCAGCAGTCCACGATTAAACACCGGGGAGCTGTTTTTT
TRBJ2-5,few,TRBD1,TRBV5-1,CASSFGTGGQETQYF,TGCGCCAGCAGCTTCGGGACAGGCGGGCAAGAGACCCAGTACTTC
TRBJ2-7,-,TRBD2,TRBV27,CAECGPSGIHWVTYEQYF,TGTGCCGAGTGCGGTCCTAGCGGGATCCATTGGGTCACCTACGAGCAGTACTTC
TRBJ2-5,-,TRBD2,TRBV4-2,CASSQDQIPGTSGETQYF,TGTGCCAGCAGCCAAGACCAAATCCCGGGGACTAGCGGAGAGACCCAGTACTTC
TRBJ2-6,few,-,TRBV12-3/TRBV12-4,CASSASASGANVLTF,TGTGCCAGCAGCGCCTCCGCCTCTGGGGCCAACGTCCTGACTTTC
TRBJ1-1,few,TRBD1,TRBV4-1,CASSQDNRGYTEAFF,TGCGCCAGCAGCCAAGATAACAGGGGGTACACTGAAGCTTTCTTT
TRBJ2-1,-,TRBD2,TRBV6-1,CASSQLQLAGVQNEQFF,TGTGCCAGCAGTCAACTTCAACTAGCGGGGGTTCAAAATGAGCAGTTCTTC
TRBJ1-2,-,-,TRBV10-3,CAISEGHPNYGYTF,TGTGCCATCAGTGAGGGACATCCTAACTATGGCTACACCTTC
TRBJ2-3,many,TRBD2,TRBV6-1,CATAGDTDTQYF,TGTGCCACCGCGGGGGACACAGATACGCAGTATTTT
TRBJ2-1,few,TRBD2,TRBV11-1,CASSSALQLAGGGAYNEQFF,TGTGCCAGCAGCTCGGCCCTTCAGCTAGCGGGAGGGGGGGCCTACAATGAGCAGTTCTTC
TRBJ2-5,once,TRBD2,TRBV5-1,CASSSRAGGRETQYF,TGCGCCAGCAGCTCCCGAGCGGGGGGGCGCGAGACCCAGTACTTC
TRBJ2-3,-,-,TRBV3-1,CASSQSSGRSTDTQYF,TGTGCCAGCAGCCAGTCTTCTGGCAGAAGCACAGATACGCAGTATTTT
TRBJ1-5,-,TRBD1,TRBV28,CASSRDRDAGNQPQHF,TGTGCCAGCAGCCGGGACAGGGATGCGGGCAATCAGCCCCAGCATTTT
TRBJ2-3,-,TRBD2,TRBV5-1,CASSPPGGSTDTQYF,TGCGCCAGCAGCCCACCGGGAGGAAGCACAGATACGCAGTATTTT
TRBJ2-3,-,TRBD2,TRBV11-1,CASSYLGLAGANTDTQYF,TGTGCCAGCAGCTACCTGGGACTAGCGGGGGCCAACACAGATACGCAGTATTTT
TRBJ2-1,-,-,TRBV5-1,CASSFQRVGSYNEQFF,TGCGCCAGCAGCTTTCAGCGGGTGGGCTCCTACAATGAGCAGTTCTTC
TRBJ2-3,-,-,TRBV5-1,CASSWGYTDTQYF,TGCGCCAGCAGCTGGGGGTACACAGATACGCAGTATTTT
TRBJ2-7,few,-,TRBV6-5,CASEDSANEQYF,TGTGCCAGCGAGGATTCAGCGAACGAGCAGTACTTC
TRBJ2-5,-,TRBD1,TRBV7-2,CASSLSPQGVIETQYF,TGTGCCAGCAGCTTAAGTCCACAGGGGGTAATAGAGACCCAGTACTTC
TRBJ1-4,-,-,TRBV20-1,CSAFATNEKLFF,TGCAGTGCCTTTGCAACTAATGAAAAACTGTTTTTT
TRBJ2-1,few,-,TRBV20-1,CSARDGGAPNNEQFF,TGCAGTGCTAGAGATGGGGGTGCCCCTAATAATGAGCAGTTCTTC